Shown below are 25 T cell receptor beta chains from a single sample sequenced in a study of glioma-infiltrating T cells. Using RNA template, CDR3s of TCR alpha and beta were amplified with iRepertoire arm-PCR. TCRdb re-derived calls from the multiplex PCR reads in MiXCR, one entry per CDR3 protein. The data contain fewer than 500,000 distinct CDR3 sequences, roughly 41% of them singletons. Sequences were obtained from glioma tissue, nonneoplastic brain tissue, or PBMCs (not recorded which). The receptor source for this set is a human donor with low-grade glioma or glioblastoma, undergoing nonglioma brain surgery, or in good health (not recorded which).

The rearrangement links TRBV12-3 or TRBV12-4 to TRBJ1-2; 9 nucleotides agree with TRBD1. CDR3 length: 15 residues. The junction had 17 bases not matched to a gene; V was cut back by 10 bases and J by 8 bases. CDR3 coding DNA: TGTGCCATCAGCTCGTGGGGACAGGGAATGCGAGGCTACACCTTC. Protein product: CAISSWGQGMRGYTF.

The sample holds many counts of this clonotype. The rearrangement links TRBV6-1 to TRBJ2-7, with 9 bases identical to TRBD1. Germline-derived CDR1 and CDR2 are MNHNS and SASEGT. Trimming took 5 bases from V and 2 from J; bases not matched to a gene: 4. CDR3 size: 14 residues. This chain's CDR3 is CASSWTGETYEQYF. The CDR3 DNA reads as TGTGCCAGCAGTTGGACAGGGGAAACCTACGAGCAGTACTTC.

This clonotype has only a few counts. This chain connects TRBV12-3 or TRBV12-4 to TRBJ2-3; D gene uncertain. This CDR3 comprises 14 residues. V was clipped by 5 bases and J by 0 bases, with 9 bases between them. In DNA, the CDR3 is TGTGCCAGCAGTACATCCGCAAGCACAGATACGCAGTATTTT. It yields the protein CASSTSASTDTQYF.

This chain links TRBV2 with TRBJ1-5; 8 bases agree with TRBD1. The junction had 4 bases not matched to a gene; V was cut back by 2 bases and J by 1 base. The CDR3 covers 16 residues. The germline V gene has CDR1 SNHLY and CDR2 FYNNEI. This chain's CDR3 is CASSESRTGSNQPQHF. The DNA of the CDR3 is TGTGCCAGCAGTGAATCAAGGACAGGGAGCAATCAGCCCCAGCATTTT.

There are many counts of this clonotype. The chain recombines TRBV27 with TRBJ1-2; 7 positions match TRBD1. V lost 0 bases to trimming and J lost 8 bases; unmatched junction nucleotides: 3. This CDR3 is 13 amino acids long. Germline CDR1 is MNHEY and CDR2 is SMNVEV (reference sequence). The CDR3 sequence: CASSLSRGQGYTF. The CDR3 DNA follows: TGTGCCAGCAGTTTATCAAGGGGGCAAGGCTACACCTTC.

A single count supports this clonotype. A read error is possible here, since a much larger clone lies one base away. This rearrangement joins TRBV3-1 to TRBJ2-7; 11 positions match TRBD1. The CDR3 extends over 14 amino acids. Germline lookup yields CDR1 LGHDT and CDR2 YNNKEL (reference sequence). The CDR3 spells CASRFRDRGNEHYF. As DNA, the CDR3 is TGTGCCAGCAGGTTCCGGGACAGGGGGAACGAGCACTACTTC.

The CDR3, as DNA: TGCAGTGCTAGAGGGGACTACCTAGCGAACACCGGGGAGCTGTTTTTT. Its protein is CSARGDYLANTGELFF. This chain uses TRBV20-1 with TRBJ2-2, with 7 bases that match TRBD2. This CDR3 is 16 amino acids long. V was pared by 1 base and J by 0 bases, with 5 bases of the junction left unmatched. The germline V gene has CDR1 DFQATT and CDR2 SNEGSKA (reference sequence).

A few counts support this clonotype. The rearrangement uses TRBV6-1 and TRBJ2-2; D tentatively reads TRBD1 or TRBD2 (7 bases each). This CDR3 has 15 amino acids. The ends were cut back, 6 bases at V and 7 bases at J, with 18 bases in the middle. Germline-derived CDR1 and CDR2 are MNHNS and SASEGT. The CDR3 DNA reads TGTGCCAGCAGAGCCCTGACCAGGGGGGGCGGGGAGCTGTTTTTT. This translates into CASRALTRGGGELFF.

V gene TRBV20-1 combines with J gene TRBJ2-7; 7 bases map to TRBD1. V lost 4 bases, J lost 2 bases, and 8 bases stayed unmatched. Germline CDR1 DFQATT, CDR2 SNEGSKA (reference sequence). The length of the CDR3 is 14 residues. The CDR3 loop is CSAKGAADTYEQYF. The CDR3 nucleotides are TGCAGTGCTAAGGGGGCCGCAGACACCTACGAGCAGTACTTC.

The V and J genes are TRBV9 and TRBJ1-3, with TRBD1 identical over 7 bases. CDR3 length: 15 residues. CDR1 and CDR2 from the germline V gene are SGDLS and YYNGEE. The trim removed 3 bases at V and 2 bases at J, leaving 5 bases unmatched. The CDR3, as DNA: TGTGCCAGCAGCGAACAGGGGTTCGCTGGAAACACCATATATTTT. This gives the protein CASSEQGFAGNTIYF.

This clonotype showed up just once. The V and J genes are TRBV7-2 and TRBJ2-1; 14 positions match TRBD2. Looked up from germline, CDR1 is SGHTA and CDR2 is FQGNSA. The CDR3 is 20 amino acids. Trimming at V came to 1 base and at J to 3 bases, leaving 11 bases not matched to a gene. CDR3 loop: CASSLDGLAGGPANYNEQFF. In DNA form, the CDR3 reads TGTGCCAGCAGCTTAGATGGACTAGCGGGAGGACCGGCGAACTACAATGAGCAGTTCTTC. The whole variable domain, filled in from reference TRBV7-2 and TRBJ2-1, reads GAGVSQSPSNKVTEKGKDVELRCDPISGHTALYWYRQSLGQGLEFLIYFQGNSAPDKSGLPSDRFSAERTGGSVSTLTIQRTQQEDSAVYLCASSLDGLAGGPANYNEQFFGPGTRLTVL.

This clonotype was detected a few times. The V gene is TRBV7-9, the J gene TRBJ2-7; maybe TRBD1 (5 bases). The germline V gene encodes CDR1 SEHNR and CDR2 FQNEAQ (reference sequence). The CDR3 totals 12 residues. Trimming removed 7 bases at V and 6 bases at J, with 13 bases between. CDR3 protein: CASIKPRGEQYF. The CDR3 DNA follows: TGTGCCAGCATTAAACCAAGGGGCGAGCAGTACTTC.

To note about this clonotype: It may be a read error: a sequence one base away is much more abundant. This chain joins TRBV24-1 and TRBJ2-1; D possibly uses TRBD1 or TRBD2 (5 bases each). Germline V gives CDR1 KGHDR, CDR2 SFDVKD. This CDR3 is 19 amino acids long. The CDR3 protein is CATSDLHSNSGGTYNEQLF. As DNA, the CDR3 is TGTGCCACCAGTGATTTGCATTCCAACTCAGGTGGGACCTACAATGAGCAGTTGTTC.

This clonotype was counted ten times or more. The gene calls are TRBV18 and TRBJ1-1, with a weak D call TRBD1 (5 bases). Germline V lookup: CDR1 KGHSH, CDR2 LQKENI. The V gene lost 8 bases and the J gene lost 2 bases, with 9 bases spanning the gap. The CDR3 covers 12 residues. The CDR3 reads CASSQGNTEAFF. CDR3 coding DNA: TGTGCCAGCAGCCAGGGTAACACTGAAGCTTTCTTT.

This clonotype was observed many times. J is TRBJ2-7 and V is TRBV20-1; D uncertain. Trimming pared 3 bases from V and 2 bases from J, leaving 14 bases between. Germline V gives CDR1 DFQATT, CDR2 SNEGSKA (reference sequence). The CDR3 covers 14 residues. CDR3 sequence: CSASSVETTYEQYF. The CDR3 bases are TGCAGTGCTAGTTCGGTGGAGACGACCTACGAGCAGTACTTC.

Many counts were recorded for this clonotype. This chain joins TRBV6-2 or TRBV6-3 and TRBJ2-5; 10 nucleotides align to TRBD2. With 6 bases clipped from V and 2 bases from J, the junction kept 9 bases outside the gene matches. Germline V CDR1 and CDR2: MNHEY, SVGEGT. CDR3 length equals 16 residues. The chain's CDR3 is CASSHGLAEFQETQYF. In nucleotides, the CDR3 is TGTGCCAGCAGCCACGGACTAGCGGAGTTTCAAGAGACCCAGTACTTC.

This clonotype appeared a few times. The rearrangement uses TRBV4-1 and TRBJ1-1, with D tentatively TRBD1 (5 bases). CDR1 is MGHRA, CDR2 YSYEKL, per germline. This CDR3 is built from 13 residues. The V and J ends lost 0 bases and 7 bases respectively, with 9 bases between them. The CDR3 sequence: CASSQEGGGEAFF. In nucleotides, the CDR3 is TGCGCCAGCAGCCAAGAGGGGGGAGGTGAAGCTTTCTTT.

Details on this clonotype: One end of the junction fails to match germline, which may point to a read error. CDR3 protein: CASSIARRSSNEQYF. DNA for the CDR3: TGTGCCAGCAGCATAGCTAGGCGAAGTTCGAATGAGCAGTACTTC. The chain employs TRBV7-9 and TRBJ2-7; D gene unclear. Germline lookup yields CDR1 SEHNR and CDR2 FQNEAQ (reference sequence). This CDR3 is built from 15 residues.

This clonotype was counted ten times or more. The rearrangement uses TRBV27 and TRBJ2-5; D perhaps matches TRBD2 (5 bases). V lost 6 bases to trimming and J lost 5 bases, with 16 bases between them. The CDR3 loop spans 14 amino acids. Germline-derived CDR1 and CDR2 are MNHEY and SMNVEV (reference sequence). This CDR3 is CASSLGIPGETQYF. As DNA, the CDR3 is TGTGCCAGCAGCCTAGGGATCCCGGGGGAGACCCAGTACTTC.

V gene TRBV20-1 combines with J gene TRBJ2-5; D is possibly TRBD1 (5 bases). Germline values: CDR1 DFQATT, CDR2 SNEGSKA (reference sequence). The CDR3 is 12 amino acids. V shed 8 bases and J shed 0 bases, with 10 bases lying between them. The CDR3 DNA sequence: TGCAGTCCTGGGGCTTACCAAGAGACCCAGTACTTC. It yields the protein CSPGAYQETQYF.

Regarding this clonotype: A much larger clone lies a single base off, so this may be a read error. As the CDR3 is not closed by the conserved phenylalanine or tryptophan, this likely results from a read error. The chain joins TRBV28 to TRBJ2-1, with a possible D match to TRBD2 (5 bases). Trimming pared 5 bases from V and 9 bases from J, leaving 20 bases between. The CDR3 extends over 15 amino acids. Germline lookup yields CDR1 MDHEN and CDR2 SYDVKM. In DNA form, the CDR3 reads TGTGCCAGCAGTGAAGCCCCAATGGGCAGCGGTGAGCAGTTCTCC. It encodes CASSEAPMGSGEQFS.

This clonotype was found a few times. The chain uses TRBV24-1 and TRBJ1-5; the match to TRBD1 covers 7 bases. Germline values: CDR1 KGHDR, CDR2 SFDVKD. V gave up 9 bases and J gave up 5 bases; unmatched junction bases: 9. The CDR3 contains 14 residues. CDR3 region: CATRGQALDQPQHF. For the CDR3, the DNA is TGTGCCACCCGAGGACAGGCTCTGGATCAGCCCCAGCATTTT.

The gene calls are TRBV3-1 and TRBJ2-7; maybe TRBD2 (6 bases). Germline CDR1 reads LGHDT; CDR2 reads YNNKEL (reference sequence). This CDR3 spans 15 amino acids. With 2 bases removed from V and 5 bases from J, the gap between germline ends came to 16 bases. The CDR3 DNA is TGTGCCAGCAGCCAATATGTATCGGGAGAGGACGAGCAGTACTTC. This sequence encodes CASSQYVSGEDEQYF.

The rearrangement joins TRBV7-4 to TRBJ2-3; TRBD2 aligns across 12 bases. With V trimmed by 2 bases and J by 6 bases, 3 bases remained unmatched. There are 15 residues in the CDR3. Germline V gives CDR1 SGHVT, CDR2 SQSDAQ. The DNA of the CDR3 is TGTGCCAGCAGCTTAAGTCTAGCGGGAGGGGATACGCAGTATTTT. It specifies CASSLSLAGGDTQYF.

In this sample, this clonotype turned up many times. The chain has TRBV6-2 or TRBV6-3 and TRBJ2-2; possible D gene TRBD2, 6 bases. The germline V gene encodes CDR1 MNHEY and CDR2 SVGEGT. The CDR3 sequence is 14 residues long. V shed 5 bases and J shed 4 bases, with 11 bases lying between them. The CDR3: CASSPGETTGELFF. CDR3 nucleotides: TGTGCCAGCAGTCCGGGAGAGACCACCGGGGAGCTGTTTTTT.